Below, 26 T cell receptor beta chains from the same sample are listed, as sequenced in a study of blood T cell repertoires in COVID-19. TCRdb's copy holds only in-frame clones and misses some; the assay was immunoSEQ multiplex PCR. Among around 81,000 clones listed, around 90% were seen once. The sample taken for sequencing was peripheral blood. The receptors were gathered from a woman older than 75 with acute or convalescent COVID-19.

The chain recombines TRBV5-6 with TRBJ2-1, with D possibly being TRBD2 (5 bases). V gave up 4 bases and J gave up 10 bases, with 15 bases separating them. This CDR3 is 13 amino acids long. The germline CDR1 and CDR2 sequences are SGHDT and YYEEEE. The CDR3 nucleotides read TGTGCCAGCAGCCCCGACTACCCCGAGGAGCAGTTCTTC. It specifies CASSPDYPEEQFF.

This chain uses TRBV2 with TRBJ1-2, with D uncertain. The CDR3 contains 11 residues. Trimming removed 7 bases at V and 8 bases at J, with 11 bases between. The V gene's germline CDR1 is SNHLY and CDR2 FYNNEI. The CDR3 region is CASKTSGGYTF. In nucleotides, the CDR3 is TGTGCCAGCAAAACCTCCGGGGGCTACACCTTC.

The gene calls are TRBV27 and TRBJ2-6; TRBD1 agrees at 8 bases. The trim removed 5 bases at V and 3 bases at J, leaving 6 bases unmatched. The CDR3 is made up of 16 amino acids. The germline V gene has CDR1 MNHEY and CDR2 SMNVEV (reference sequence). CDR3 nucleotides: TGTGCCAGCAGTCAGGTGACAGGGGTTGGGGCCAACGTCCTGACTTTC. Translated: CASSQVTGVGANVLTF.

V usage is TRBV15 and J usage is TRBJ1-1, with a possible D match to TRBD1 (5 bases). The germline V and J ends were trimmed by 7 bases and 1 base, with 16 bases remaining between them. Germline V gives CDR1 LNHNV, CDR2 YYDKDF (reference sequence). The CDR3 sequence is 15 residues long. Here the CDR3 reads CATNIHGHSNTEAFF. The CDR3 nucleotides read TGTGCCACCAACATTCACGGACATTCGAACACTGAAGCTTTCTTT.

This clone appeared once. The chain joins TRBV19 to TRBJ2-7; 8 bases are a match to TRBD1. Germline trimming cut 4 bases from V and 3 bases from J; bases unmatched to any gene: 2. The V gene's germline CDR1 is LNHDA and CDR2 SQIVND (reference sequence). CDR3 length equals 13 residues. The CDR3 DNA reads TGTGCCAGTAGTAGAGGGACAGGCTACGAGCAGTACTTC. It translates to CASSRGTGYEQYF.

The V gene is TRBV4-3, the J gene TRBJ2-4, with 10 positions matching TRBD2. Germline V gene data show CDR1 as LGHNA and CDR2 as YSLEER. The CDR3 consists of 16 residues. V was clipped by 3 bases and J by 5 bases; unmatched bases: 7. DNA of the CDR3: TGCGCCAGCAGCCACCATCTTACTAGCGGGGAAAACATTCAGTACTTC. Translation gives CASSHHLTSGENIQYF.

This rearrangement joins TRBV5-6 to TRBJ2-5; D may be TRBD2 (5 bases). The germline gives CDR1 SGHDT, CDR2 YYEEEE. V dropped 1 base and J dropped 6 bases, with 13 bases sitting between them. The CDR3 length is 14 residues. This CDR3 reads CASSLHRLAQTQYF. CDR3 nucleotide sequence: TGTGCCAGCAGCTTGCACCGGCTAGCTCAGACCCAGTACTTC. The whole variable domain, filled in from reference TRBV5-6 and TRBJ2-5, reads DAGVTQSPTHLIKTRGQQVTLRCSPKSGHDTVSWYQQALGQGPQFIFQYYEEEERQRGNFPDRFSGHQFPNYSSELNVNALLLGDSALYLCASSLHRLAQTQYFGPGTRLLVL.

This clone was counted a few times. This CDR3 is CASSQSVASGDKYNEQFF. As DNA, the CDR3 is TGTGCCAGCAGCCAATCGGTGGCTAGCGGGGATAAGTATAATGAGCAGTTCTTC. V and J are TRBV3-1 (or the pseudogene TRBV3-2) and TRBJ2-1, with 9 bases that match TRBD2. Germline V gene lookup returns CDR1 LGHDT and CDR2 YNNKEL (reference sequence). CDR3 length: 18 residues. Losses at the gene ends were 2 bases for V and 7 bases for J; bases not matched to a gene: 15.

This clone was observed a few times. V gene TRBV18 combines with J gene TRBJ2-2; D is unclear. The CDR3 has 14 residues. Deletions cut 2 bases from V and 7 bases from J, with 11 bases between. The germline gives CDR1 KGHSH, CDR2 LQKENI. CDR3 region: CASSPSEVVGELFF. The CDR3 DNA sequence: TGTGCCAGCTCACCAAGCGAGGTGGTCGGGGAGCTGTTTTTT.

The CDR3 DNA reads as TGCGCCAGCAGTGAGATTCGGGGCACCGGGGAGCTGTTTTTT. This sequence encodes CASSEIRGTGELFF. The chain links TRBV10-1 to TRBJ2-2, with D tentatively TRBD2 (5 bases). This CDR3 has 14 amino acids. Germline-derived CDR1 and CDR2 are WNHNN and SYGVQD (reference sequence). V dropped 2 bases and J dropped 4 bases, with 8 bases sitting between them.

The chain recombines TRBV5-4 with TRBJ2-1, with 7 bases identical to TRBD1. CDR1 is SGHNT and CDR2 is YYREEE in the germline V gene (reference sequence). CDR3 size: 16 residues. V shed 4 bases, J shed 6 bases, and the junction held 13 bases outside the gene matches. The CDR3 DNA follows: TGTGCCAGCAGCAACGGACAGGACCATCGAAGCAATGAGCAGTTCTTC. This gives the protein CASSNGQDHRSNEQFF.

CDR3 sequence (DNA): TGCGCCAGCAGCCCGACAGGTTCCTCTGGAAACACCATATATTTT. Encoded protein: CASSPTGSSGNTIYF. The chain joins TRBV5-1 to TRBJ1-3; weak D call: TRBD1 (6 bases). The CDR3 loop spans 15 amino acids. Germline V CDR1 and CDR2: SGHRS, YFSETQ. Trimming took 4 bases from V and 0 from J, leaving 11 bases between them.

This chain uses TRBV15 with TRBJ2-1, with 8 bases lining up with TRBD2. The CDR3 is 15 residues long. The ends lost 5 bases at V and 4 bases at J; junction bases unmatched: 7. Germline CDR1 reads LNHNV; CDR2 reads YYDKDF (reference sequence). CDR3 sequence (DNA): TGTGCCACCAGCGCCCGGGAGGGTCTTTACAATGAGCAGTTCTTC. As protein: CATSAREGLYNEQFF.

This clone was observed once. The chain recombines TRBV5-1 with TRBJ2-3; TRBD2 matches at 12 bases. J was trimmed by 0 bases and V by 7 bases; bases with no gene match: 3. The CDR3 contains 15 residues. CDR1 is SGHRS and CDR2 is YFSETQ in the germline V gene. CDR3 amino acids: CASGLAGSSTDTQYF. As DNA, the CDR3 is TGCGCCAGCGGACTAGCGGGGTCTAGCACAGATACGCAGTATTTT.

J is TRBJ2-1 and V is TRBV19, with a possible D match to TRBD2 (5 bases). Germline V CDR1 and CDR2: LNHDA, SQIVND (reference sequence). The CDR3 consists of 13 residues. Trimming shortened V by 5 bases and J by 2 bases, and 7 bases separated the two germline ends. The DNA for the CDR3 is TGTGCCAGTAGTTCCGGGACCTACAATGAGCAGTTCTTC. This translates into CASSSGTYNEQFF.

This clone was counted a single time. The chain is built from TRBV5-1 and TRBJ2-2; the match to TRBD1 covers 9 bases. Germline CDR1 reads SGHRS; CDR2 reads YFSETQ. The CDR3 runs 18 residues. V gave up 7 bases and J gave up 7 bases; unmatched junction bases: 20. The CDR3 spells CASHLTPTGGHSVGELFF. The DNA for the CDR3 is TGCGCCAGCCACCTAACCCCCACAGGGGGCCATAGCGTCGGGGAGCTGTTTTTT.

The chain employs TRBV30 and TRBJ1-4; perhaps TRBD1 as D (6 bases). Germline V gene lookup returns CDR1 GTSNPN and CDR2 SVGIG (reference sequence). V gave up 5 bases and J gave up 0 bases, with 10 bases separating them. This CDR3 spans 14 amino acids. The CDR3 spells CAWGGQTTNEKLFF. The CDR3 DNA sequence: TGTGCCTGGGGAGGACAGACAACTAATGAAAAACTGTTTTTT.

The chain uses TRBV18 and TRBJ2-5; D not resolved. Germline assignment: CDR1 KGHSH and CDR2 LQKENI. The CDR3 has 14 residues. V was trimmed by 0 bases and J by 3 bases, leaving 8 bases between them. DNA of the CDR3: TGTGCCAGCTCACCACCGGCAGTAAAAGAGACCCAGTACTTC. Amino acids: CASSPPAVKETQYF.

This clone was detected once. The chain has TRBV20-1 and TRBJ1-1; D is unresolved. The germline V gene encodes CDR1 DFQATT and CDR2 SNEGSKA (reference sequence). The V and J ends lost 3 bases and 5 bases respectively, with 13 bases between them. The CDR3 consists of 13 residues. The CDR3 DNA reads as TGCAGTGCTAGTAAGGCGGGGATGACTGAAGCTTTCTTT. Residues: CSASKAGMTEAFF.

This chain joins TRBV6-5 and TRBJ2-1; 14 nucleotides line up with TRBD2. CDR1 is MNHEY and CDR2 is SVGAGI in the germline V gene. The CDR3 spans 16 residues. Trimming removed 2 bases from V and 6 bases from J; junction bases left unmatched: 3. CDR3 protein: CASSYQGLAGANEQFF. The CDR3 region has the DNA TGTGCCAGCAGTTACCAGGGACTAGCGGGGGCCAATGAGCAGTTCTTC.

The V and J genes are TRBV18 and TRBJ1-5, with no clear D. CDR1 is KGHSH and CDR2 is LQKENI in the germline V gene. CDR3 length: 13 residues. With 5 bases removed from V and 0 bases from J, the gap between germline ends came to 5 bases. The CDR3 region is CASSSGSNQPQHF. The CDR3, as DNA: TGTGCCAGCTCATCGGGTAGCAATCAGCCCCAGCATTTT.

This clone was picked up one time. The V call is TRBV12-3 or TRBV12-4, the J call TRBJ2-7; TRBD1 might be the D (5 bases). The CDR3 loop spans 13 amino acids. Deletions cut 5 bases from V and 1 base from J, with 9 bases between. The CDR3 protein is CASSNRRSYEQYF. Written as DNA, the CDR3 is TGTGCCAGCAGTAACAGGAGATCCTACGAGCAGTACTTC.

The CDR3 loop reads CASSLAPQGGAGIEAFF. For the CDR3, the DNA is TGTGCCAGCAGCTTGGCCCCCCAAGGGGGCGCAGGAATCGAAGCTTTCTTT. The chain employs TRBV5-5 and TRBJ1-1, with TRBD1 matching 7 bases. The CDR3 is 17 residues long. Unmatched junction bases numbered 16, after V lost 0 bases and J lost 8 bases. CDR1 and CDR2 from the germline V gene are SGHKS and YYEKEE (reference sequence). The variable domain in full, completed from reference TRBV5-5 and TRBJ1-1, reads DAGVTQSPTHLIKTRGQQVTLRCSPISGHKSVSWYQQVLGQGPQFIFQYYEKEERGRGNFPDRFSARQFPNYSSELNVNALLLGDSALYLCASSLAPQGGAGIEAFFGQGTRLTVV.

The rearrangement uses TRBV2 and TRBJ2-1, with TRBD2 identical over 16 bases. The CDR3 is 15 residues long. Unmatched junction bases numbered 8, after V lost 4 bases and J lost 14 bases. Germline CDR1 SNHLY, CDR2 FYNNEI. The CDR3 is CASSVGTSGREGEFF. CDR3 DNA: TGTGCCAGCAGTGTGGGGACTAGCGGGAGGGAGGGCGAGTTCTTC. The full variable domain, its missing parts supplied by reference TRBV2 and TRBJ2-1, is EPEVTQTPSHQVTQMGQEVILRCVPISNHLYFYWYRQILGQKVEFLVSFYNNEISEKSEIFDDQFSVERPDGSNFTLKIRSTKLEDSAMYFCASSVGTSGREGEFFGPGTRLTVL.

V usage is TRBV6-2 or TRBV6-3 and J usage is TRBJ2-7; D gene ambiguous. Germline assignment: CDR1 MNHEY and CDR2 SVGEGT. The CDR3 loop spans 15 amino acids. Trimming shortened V by 4 bases and J by 5 bases, and 18 bases separated the two germline ends. The CDR3 region has the DNA TGTGCCAGCAGTTCCCCGGGTCTACGCGGCGACGAGCAGTACTTC. Translated: CASSSPGLRGDEQYF.

The rearrangement links TRBV2 to TRBJ1-1, with a weak D call TRBD1 (6 bases). This CDR3 is 15 amino acids long. V lost 7 bases and J lost 0, with 15 bases in between. Germline CDR1 SNHLY, CDR2 FYNNEI. CDR3 sequence reads: CASMAGAGVNTEAFF. In nucleotides, the CDR3 is TGTGCCAGCATGGCGGGGGCGGGGGTGAACACTGAAGCTTTCTTT.